The source of this T cell receptor beta chain is a study of CXCR3-negative and CXCR3-positive naive CD8 T cells. In the study overall: Per-library TRB read counts averaged about 1.5 +/- 0.3 million, adding up to about 130 million in total.

UMI-labeled 5' RACE TRB cDNA libraries were prepared from the cells. One entry per CDR3 protein, without DNA, is what TCRdb gives after re-calling the 5' RACE reads. Its table lists approximately 130,000 distinct CDR3 sequences. Study results and caveats: Naive cells that were CXCR3-negative or CXCR3-positive used TRBV-TRBJ genes alike, while memory cells diverged. TRB CDR3 hydrophobicity was greater in CXCR3-positive naive cells than in CXCR3-negative naive cells.

With respect to this clonotype: Antigen specificity is unknown.

There are 14 residues in the CDR3. CDR1 and CDR2 (germline): SGHRS, YFSETQ. Sorting yielded triplicates of approximately 300,000 cells for each CD8+ T cell subset. Cells that were CD45RO-CCR7+CD27+CD95- constituted naive CD8+ T cells. Sequences were obtained from naive CXCR3+ CD8+ T cells from blood. The subset here: CD45RO-CCR7+CD27+CD95- naive CD8+ T cells expressing CXCR3 (TNR3+). V is TRBV5-1 and J is TRBJ2-3; TCRdb picks TRBD1, but there is no DNA to check that call. The clonotype originates from a human donor in good health. Some clones in this sample may be carry-over from other donors' samples. The CDR3: CASSWSGGADTQYF.